This is a list of T cell receptor beta chains from one sample in a study of OX40 agonist ivuxolimab in advanced cancers. This table comes from immunoSEQ multiplex PCR, and its TCRdb copy is limited to in-frame clones, with some not included. This repertoire shows 89,000 or so clones, about 90% found once; its top ten account for almost 8.5%. This sample comprised CD4+ or CD8+ T cells sorted from blood, obtained in a trial of the OX40 agonist ivuxolimab. The origin of the receptors is an adult with an advanced solid tumor such as melanoma, head and neck, liver or kidney cancer. Each CDR3 is given without its conserved first and last residue.

v_gene,CDR3aa
TRBV19,ASMLGQLNTEAF
TRBV2,ASSPGLYENGELF
TRBV27,ASSLGAGRSHEQY
TRBV6-6,ASSWADRSGNTIY
TRBV27,ASSPRTVSEAF
TRBV5-4,ASSFPSGRGIQY
TRBV29-1,SVLAGAPNTGELF
TRBV23-1,ASSQSGTQNYGYT
TRBV9,ASSVGGSTDTQY
TRBV10-2,ASSESLRDYGYT
TRBV6-5,ASSVTPMNTEAF
TRBV30,ACSGEEQF
TRBV19,ASTSDREGNQPQH
TRBV4-1,ASSPRLAGVWDEQF
TRBV7-9,ASSLVAGAPGELF
TRBV7-9,ASSSPGDTQY
TRBV4-3,ASSQDRGQGVYGYT
TRBV28,ASSPAHNGYT
TRBV9,ASSAGGGPNTQY
TRBV4-1,ASAEGGLLLSSYNEQF
TRBV27,ASSAFRGGQPQH
TRBV4-3,ASSQATPTGYNGYT
TRBV28,ASSFSFEGETQY
TRBV9,ASSVGRGPTDTQY
TRBV5-6,ASQWGVGTEAF
TRBV5-1,ASSPTGIGNQPQH
TRBV7-9,ASSGARQDLGYT
TRBV19,ASSVLGQTYEQY
TRBV29-1,SVEDRKGTTEQF
TRBV7-9,ASSLHLDTQY
TRBV14,ASSEFDSLTYEQY
TRBV11-2,ASSRTSGQNYEQY
TRBV28,ASSFGTGAYEQY
TRBV4-1,ASSQVKGNYGYT
TRBV4-3,ASSQELAGLAETQY
TRBV6-5,ASSYFSGRVGEQF
TRBV9,ASSKTSPEQF
TRBV7-9,ASNLGGSSYNEQF
TRBV28,ASSLAGGPYEQY
TRBV2,ASSDGPPYREDNNEQF
TRBV5-8,ASSLSSNQPQH
TRBV19,ASSITPAGDTQY
TRBV15,ATSPGLDYYEQF
TRBV28,ASSPPPGTGYEQY
TRBV6-1,ASSEQGMGTDTQY
TRBV7-6,ASSLGDRVGLIDEQF
TRBV9,ASSPSDRRPLSYNEQF
TRBV28,ASKGMGWSNQPQH